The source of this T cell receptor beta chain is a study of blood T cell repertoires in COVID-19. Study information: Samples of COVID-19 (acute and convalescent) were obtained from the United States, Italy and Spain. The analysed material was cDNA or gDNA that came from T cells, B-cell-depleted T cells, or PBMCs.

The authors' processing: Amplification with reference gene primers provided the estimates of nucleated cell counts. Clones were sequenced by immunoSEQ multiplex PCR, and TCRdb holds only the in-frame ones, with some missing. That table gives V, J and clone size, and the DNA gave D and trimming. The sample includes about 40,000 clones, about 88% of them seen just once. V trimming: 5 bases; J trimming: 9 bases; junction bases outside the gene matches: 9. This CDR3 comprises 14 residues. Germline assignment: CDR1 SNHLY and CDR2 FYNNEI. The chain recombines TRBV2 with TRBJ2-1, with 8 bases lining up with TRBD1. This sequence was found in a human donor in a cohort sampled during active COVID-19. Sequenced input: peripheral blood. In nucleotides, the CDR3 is TGTGCCAGCAGTTCCGGGACAGGTCGTGGTGAGCAGTTCTTC. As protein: CASSSGTGRGEQFF.